This TCR beta chain was found in a study of OX40 agonist ivuxolimab in advanced cancers. Study summary: Patients' therapy was ivuxolimab, an antibody that acts as an agonist of OX40 (CD134). Patient treatment consisted of intravenous ivuxolimab administration every 2 weeks at 0.01 to 10 mg/kg. A mean age of about 59 years, range roughly 23 to 85, was recorded, and roughly 83% were male. General study findings and limits: The investigators did not determine what antigen specificity the expanded peripheral T cells had.

Trimming removed 1 base from V and 1 base from J, with 14 bases in between. This CDR3 is 17 amino acids long. Germline CDR1 reads SGHDN; CDR2 reads FVKESK. In the case of this clone: Its antigen is undetermined.

Only in-frame clones appear in the TCRdb table, and some are missing; sequencing was by immunoSEQ multiplex PCR. This sample has 75,000 to 90,000 clones, with about 90% found just once. This specimen consisted of CD4+ or CD8+ T cells sorted from blood, obtained in a trial of the OX40 agonist ivuxolimab. This chain connects TRBV14 to TRBJ2-1, with D possibly being TRBD1 (5 bases). The receptor was derived from an adult with an advanced solid tumor such as melanoma, head and neck, liver or kidney cancer. The CDR3 here is CASSQVYRLGSYNEQFF. CDR3 nucleotide sequence: TGTGCCAGCAGCCAAGTATACAGGTTGGGGTCCTACAATGAGCAGTTCTTC.